The 6 T cell receptor beta chains below come from one sample, sequenced in a study of regulatory T cells in long-lasting Graves disease. Time point in this sample: newly diagnosed GD, antithyroid drugs for less than 3 months. There was RNA extracted from PBMCs, and the TCR library was made from it. Arm-PCR of CDR3 regions with iRepertoire HTBI primers generated TCR beta libraries. TCRdb processed the multiplex PCR reads anew with MiXCR; each CDR3 protein has one entry. The sample lists some 500,000 distinct CDR3 sequences; 13% were seen once. These records were also assigned to another study, of T cells in Graves' hyperthyroidism and ophthalmopathy.

This specimen consisted of peripheral blood mononuclear cells (PBMCs), obtained at new diagnosis, from a patient treated with antithyroid drugs. These receptors were taken from a young man with Graves disease.

This clonotype was counted ten times or more. This rearrangement joins TRBV10-3 to TRBJ2-7; 9 positions match TRBD1. CDR1 ENHRY and CDR2 SYGVKD come from the germline V gene. This CDR3 comprises 12 residues. With V trimmed by 6 bases and J by 7 bases, 4 bases remained unmatched. For the CDR3, the DNA is TGTGCCATCAGGACAGGGGGAGGAGAGCAGTACTTC. Encoded protein: CAIRTGGGEQYF.

The chain links TRBV9 to TRBJ2-7; 9 nucleotides match TRBD2. The CDR3 sequence is 13 residues long. Per germline, CDR1 SGDLS and CDR2 YYNGEE. The trim removed 3 bases at V and 8 bases at J, leaving 6 bases unmatched. Here the CDR3 DNA reads TGTGCCAGCAGCGCCCTAGCGGGGTCCCAGCAGTACTTC. Its translation is CASSALAGSQQYF.

This clonotype was counted many times. The rearrangement uses TRBV30 and TRBJ1-4, with D unclear. V lost 0 bases and J lost 4, with 12 bases in between. The germline V gene encodes CDR1 GTSNPN and CDR2 SVGIG (reference sequence). The CDR3 spans 15 residues. DNA of the CDR3: TGTGCCTGGAGTGTAACGAGCAGCCTTAATGAAAAACTGTTTTTT. This gives the protein CAWSVTSSLNEKLFF.

The V and J genes are TRBV27 and TRBJ2-3; unclear D gene. The CDR3 is 13 amino acids. Germline CDR1 MNHEY, CDR2 SMNVEV (reference sequence). V shed 1 base and J shed 5 bases, with 7 bases lying between them. CDR3 DNA: TGTGCCAGCAGTTTATTTCTCGAAGATACGCAGTATTTT. It yields the protein CASSLFLEDTQYF.

This clonotype has ten or more counts. V is TRBV7-9 and J is TRBJ2-5; TRBD2 matches at 13 bases. V was clipped by 4 bases and J by 5 bases; unmatched bases: 13. This CDR3 is 18 amino acids long. Germline CDR1 and CDR2: SEHNR and FQNEAQ (reference sequence). The DNA of the CDR3 is TGTGCCAGCAGCTCCCTTCTCGGACTAGCGGGAGTGGTTGAGACCCAGTACTTC. Amino acid sequence: CASSSLLGLAGVVETQYF.

The chain employs TRBV29-1 and TRBJ1-1; 7 bases are a match to TRBD1. V lost 3 bases to trimming and J lost 1 base; unmatched junction nucleotides: 2. The germline V gene has CDR1 SQVTM and CDR2 ANQGSEA. The CDR3 covers 13 residues. Here the CDR3 reads CSVEGTENTEAFF. The CDR3 nucleotides are TGCAGCGTTGAGGGGACAGAGAACACTGAAGCTTTCTTT.